Below, 26 T cell receptor beta chains from the same sample are listed, as sequenced in a study of regulatory T cells in long-lasting Graves disease. Investigators prepared the TCR beta libraries by applying iRepertoire HTBI primers and Arm-PCR of CDR3 regions. TCRdb ran MiXCR on the multiplex PCR reads and lists one entry per CDR3 protein. The sample carries under 450,000 distinct CDR3 sequences, 23% recorded once. Sample time point: persistent/refractory GD, antithyroid drugs over 5 years with positive TRAb. Following extraction of RNA from PBMCs, that RNA was used to make the TCR library. Sequenced material: peripheral blood mononuclear cells (PBMCs), taken when the disease was refractory, from a patient treated with antithyroid drugs. These TCRs come from a female donor with Graves disease.

This clonotype showed up just a few times. The chain combines TRBV20-1 with TRBJ2-7; 8 nucleotides line up with TRBD2. The junction had 7 bases not matched to a gene; V was cut back by 3 bases and J by 0 bases. The CDR3 consists of 15 residues. CDR1 is DFQATT, CDR2 SNEGSKA, per germline (reference sequence). The CDR3 reads CSASGRAWSSYEQYF. Written as DNA, the CDR3 is TGCAGTGCTAGCGGGAGGGCCTGGAGCTCCTACGAGCAGTACTTC.

The chain links TRBV5-4 to TRBJ2-7; TRBD1 aligns across 7 bases. This CDR3 contains 15 residues. CDR1 is SGHNT, CDR2 YYREEE, per germline (reference sequence). Losses at the gene ends were 4 bases for V and 2 bases for J; bases not matched to a gene: 9. The CDR3 region is CASSLPGRGTYEQYF. CDR3 in DNA: TGTGCCAGCAGCCTCCCAGGCAGGGGGACCTACGAGCAGTACTTC.

At least ten counts were recorded for this clonotype. The chain has TRBV3-1 and TRBJ2-2; D perhaps matches TRBD1 (6 bases). CDR1 is LGHDT and CDR2 is YNNKEL in the germline V gene (reference sequence). V lost 6 bases and J lost 1, with 12 bases in between. The CDR3 totals 15 residues. In nucleotides, the CDR3 is TGTGCCAGCAGTCGTACGACAGGGAACACCGGGGAGCTGTTTTTT. Residues: CASSRTTGNTGELFF.

The CDR3 nucleotides read TGTGCCAGCAGCCAAGACGCCACGTACCGGGCAAACTACTACGAGCAGTACTTC. Residues: CASSQDATYRANYYEQYF. The chain is built from TRBV14 and TRBJ2-7, with no clear D. Germline assignment: CDR1 SGHDN and CDR2 FVKESK. This CDR3 has 18 residues. V was pared by 0 bases and J by 3 bases, with 21 bases between. The full variable domain, in which reference TRBV14 and TRBJ2-7 provide the parts outside the CDR3, is EAGVTQFPSHSVIEKGQTVTLRCDPISGHDNLYWYRRVMGKEIKFLLHFVKESKQDESGMPNNRFLAERTGGTYSTLKVQPAELEDSGVYFCASSQDATYRANYYEQYFGPGTRLTVT.

V and J are TRBV5-4 and TRBJ1-2, with a possible D match to TRBD1 (6 bases). The length of the CDR3 is 14 residues. Per the germline V gene, CDR1 is SGHNT and CDR2 is YYREEE (reference sequence). The V end lost 0 bases, the J end lost 6 bases, and 12 bases lay between the germline ends. The CDR3 coding sequence is TGTGCCAGCAGCTTGGCCCAGGGGAGGGATGGCTACACCTTC. Translating it yields CASSLAQGRDGYTF.

The rearrangement joins TRBV5-1 to TRBJ1-1; a possible D gene is TRBD1 (5 bases). The CDR3 has 15 residues. V shed 4 bases and J shed 0 bases, with 13 bases lying between them. The germline V gene has CDR1 SGHRS and CDR2 YFSETQ. For the CDR3, the DNA is TGCGCCAGCAGCAGGGTGTCCAGGGTGAACACTGAAGCTTTCTTT. Its translation: CASSRVSRVNTEAFF.

This clonotype was detected a few times. The chain has TRBV30 and TRBJ2-7; D perhaps matches TRBD1 (5 bases). CDR3 size: 13 residues. Per the germline V gene, CDR1 is GTSNPN and CDR2 is SVGIG (reference sequence). V was shortened by 5 bases and J by 4 bases, with 15 bases between the two germline ends. For the CDR3, the DNA is TGTGCCTGGGCACCTGGACAAAGGTACGAGCAGTACTTC. Protein sequence: CAWAPGQRYEQYF. Supplemented by reference TRBV30 and TRBJ2-7, the full variable domain reads SQTIHQWPATLVQPVGSPLSLECTVEGTSNPNLYWYRQAAGRGLQLLFYSVGIGQISSEVPQNLSASRPQDRQFILSSKKLLLSDSGFYLCAWAPGQRYEQYFGPGTRLTVT.

With regard to this clonotype: At one end, the junction sequence differs from germline, possibly due to a read error. The rearrangement links TRBV19 to TRBJ1-3, with D hard to call. The length of the CDR3 is 13 residues. Germline CDR1 and CDR2: LNHDA and SQIVND (reference sequence). CDR3: CATFSRSGNAIYF. The CDR3 bases are TGTGCCACCTTTAGCAGATCTGGAAACGCCATATATTTT.

Only a few counts were recorded for this clonotype. CDR3 residues: CASSHRTSGSEQFF. The CDR3 DNA sequence: TGTGCCAGCAGCCATAGGACTAGCGGGAGTGAGCAGTTCTTC. The chain uses TRBV3-1 and TRBJ2-1, with 13 bases lining up with TRBD2. V shed 3 bases, J shed 9 bases, and the junction held 2 bases outside the gene matches. CDR3 length: 14 residues. The germline V gene encodes CDR1 LGHDT and CDR2 YNNKEL (reference sequence).

The V gene is TRBV6-1, the J gene TRBJ2-1; 7 nucleotides agree with TRBD2. In germline, CDR1 is MNHNS, CDR2 SASEGT. With 7 bases clipped from V and 8 bases from J, the junction kept 14 bases outside the gene matches. The CDR3 totals 15 residues. CDR3 in DNA: TGTGCCAGCACCCAGACACTAGCGAGGGTCGATGAGCAGTTCTTC. As protein: CASTQTLARVDEQFF.

V usage is TRBV18 and J usage is TRBJ2-4, with unresolved D. CDR3 length: 15 residues. V lost 0 bases, J lost 8 bases, and 14 bases lay in between. Germline V gene lookup returns CDR1 KGHSH and CDR2 LQKENI. The CDR3 loop is CASSPPVGSWDIQYF. CDR3 nucleotide sequence: TGTGCCAGCTCACCACCGGTTGGGTCCTGGGACATTCAGTACTTC.

The gene calls are TRBV19 and TRBJ1-2; 8 bases are a match to TRBD1. The CDR3 runs 15 residues. V was clipped by 4 bases and J by 3 bases; unmatched bases: 7. Germline V gives CDR1 LNHDA, CDR2 SQIVND (reference sequence). In nucleotides, the CDR3 is TGTGCCAGTAGTACCGGGACAGGTCATGACTATGGCTACACCTTC. Residues: CASSTGTGHDYGYTF.

This clonotype was seen ten or more times. The gene calls are TRBV20-1 and TRBJ2-5, with D possibly TRBD2 on 5 matching bases. Trimming took 0 bases from V and 5 from J, leaving 13 bases between them. This CDR3 is 14 amino acids long. CDR1 and CDR2 (germline): DFQATT, SNEGSKA (reference sequence). The CDR3 DNA reads TGCAGTGCTAGAGATCGAGGTAGCGTGGAGACCCAGTACTTC. Translated: CSARDRGSVETQYF.

In its sample, this clonotype was seen many times. V gene TRBV19 combines with J gene TRBJ2-7; 9 bases are a match to TRBD1. Trimming cost V 6 bases and J 7 bases; bases outside gene matches: 13. Germline V CDR1 and CDR2: LNHDA, SQIVND (reference sequence). The CDR3 has 15 amino acids. This CDR3 is CASRTGDRDFYEQYF. In DNA form, the CDR3 reads TGTGCCAGTAGGACCGGGGACAGGGATTTCTATGAGCAGTACTTC.

This clonotype occurred a few times. V is TRBV7-3 and J is TRBJ2-7, with TRBD2 identical over 10 bases. CDR1 and CDR2 from the germline V gene are SGHTA and FQGTGA. This CDR3 region has 14 residues. V was pared by 7 bases and J by 0 bases, with 3 bases of the junction left unmatched. This chain's CDR3 is CASNPSGSSYEQYF. The CDR3 DNA is TGTGCCAGCAACCCTAGCGGGAGCTCCTACGAGCAGTACTTC.

This clonotype occurred many times. The chain combines TRBV2 with TRBJ1-4; weak D call: TRBD1 (6 bases). The CDR3 totals 16 residues. The V end lost 2 bases, the J end lost 2 bases, and 12 bases lay between the germline ends. Germline CDR1 and CDR2: SNHLY and FYNNEI. CDR3 sequence reads: CASSEIQGSTNEKLFF. The CDR3 nucleotides read TGTGCCAGCAGTGAAATCCAGGGGAGTACTAATGAAAAACTGTTTTTT.

The V gene is TRBV6-5, the J gene TRBJ2-6; D unresolved. The CDR3 loop spans 15 amino acids. Germline V gene sequence: CDR1 MNHEY, CDR2 SVGAGI. V was clipped by 4 bases and J by 0 bases, with 7 bases between them. The CDR3 DNA reads as TGTGCCAGCAGTTCCGTTAACTCTGGGGCCAACGTCCTGACTTTC. This encodes CASSSVNSGANVLTF.

This clonotype appeared many times. This chain uses TRBV30 with TRBJ1-4; 9 bases align to TRBD1. CDR3 length: 15 residues. Germline CDR1 and CDR2: GTSNPN and SVGIG (reference sequence). After removal of 7 bases from V and 3 bases from J, the junction contained 9 bases not matched to a gene. CDR3 bases: TGTGCCTTCACACAGGGGGCATCATCTAATGAAAAACTGTTTTTT. This sequence encodes CAFTQGASSNEKLFF.

This clonotype appeared a few times. V and J are TRBV15 and TRBJ2-5; either TRBD1 or TRBD2 may supply D (6 bases each). V was shortened by 3 bases and J by 5 bases, with 28 bases between the two germline ends. This CDR3 region has 19 residues. From germline, CDR1 is LNHNV and CDR2 YYDKDF (reference sequence). The CDR3 loop is CATSSQRALGGGHGETQYF. The CDR3 DNA follows: TGTGCCACCAGCAGTCAGAGGGCATTAGGAGGGGGACATGGGGAGACCCAGTACTTC.

This clonotype was observed at least ten times. This chain links TRBV12-3 or TRBV12-4 with TRBJ2-5; 11 positions agree with TRBD1. CDR3 length: 15 residues. Trimming removed 1 base from V and 5 bases from J; junction bases left unmatched: 3. The CDR3 loop is CASSLGTGGFETQYF. The DNA for the CDR3 is TGTGCCAGCAGTTTAGGGACAGGGGGCTTCGAGACCCAGTACTTC.

At least ten counts were recorded for this clonotype. The chain is built from TRBV6-1 and TRBJ2-2; no clear D gene. The V end lost 6 bases, the J end lost 5 bases, and 13 bases lay between the germline ends. The CDR3 sequence is 14 residues long. Germline V gene lookup returns CDR1 MNHNS and CDR2 SASEGT. The CDR3 bases are TGTGCCAGCAGCAACAGAGCCGAGACCGGGGAGCTGTTTTTT. Its protein is CASSNRAETGELFF.

The rearrangement links TRBV11-2 to TRBJ1-3; D is unclear. V lost 1 base and J 3 bases, leaving 16 bases between the germline ends. This CDR3 has 17 residues. Germline V CDR1 and CDR2: SGHAT, FQNNGV. CDR3 in amino acids: CASSLGRHANFGNTIYF. CDR3 nucleotides: TGTGCCAGCAGCTTAGGTCGCCACGCGAACTTTGGAAACACCATATATTTT.

Ten or more counts support this clonotype. The rearrangement links TRBV19 to TRBJ1-1; no definite D call. The V and J ends lost 3 bases and 0 bases respectively, with 5 bases between them. Germline CDR1 LNHDA, CDR2 SQIVND (reference sequence). The CDR3 length is 13 residues. The CDR3 region is CASSISMNTEAFF. CDR3 DNA sequence: TGTGCCAGTAGTATCTCCATGAACACTGAAGCTTTCTTT.

To note about this clonotype: A much larger clone sits a single nucleotide away, making a read error possible. The DNA is omitted, as the CDR3 cannot be located on it reliably, and the CDR3 follows TCRdb's listing. This chain uses TRBV10-3 with TRBJ1-2; the DNA was not compared with TRBD1, the D call given in the table. The CDR3 contains 14 residues when both ends are counted. Looked up from germline, CDR1 is ENHRY and CDR2 is SYGVKD. The chain's CDR3 is CASSPGQTSYGCTF.

This clonotype was recorded a few times. The chain combines TRBV6-2 or TRBV6-3 with TRBJ2-1, with a weak D call TRBD1 (5 bases). Germline lookup yields CDR1 MNHEY and CDR2 SVGEGT. The CDR3 has 13 amino acids. Trimming took 2 bases from V and 10 from J, leaving 12 bases between them. The CDR3 region has the DNA TGTGCCAGCAGTTACCGCCTGGGGCGGGAGCAGTTCTTC. This gives the protein CASSYRLGREQFF.

V usage is TRBV19 and J usage is TRBJ2-2, with D uncertain. Germline V lookup: CDR1 LNHDA, CDR2 SQIVND (reference sequence). V lost 3 bases and J lost 7, with 12 bases in between. This CDR3 has 14 amino acids. This CDR3 reads CASSIFGSGGELFF. The CDR3 DNA is TGTGCCAGTAGTATTTTCGGGTCTGGCGGGGAGCTGTTTTTT.